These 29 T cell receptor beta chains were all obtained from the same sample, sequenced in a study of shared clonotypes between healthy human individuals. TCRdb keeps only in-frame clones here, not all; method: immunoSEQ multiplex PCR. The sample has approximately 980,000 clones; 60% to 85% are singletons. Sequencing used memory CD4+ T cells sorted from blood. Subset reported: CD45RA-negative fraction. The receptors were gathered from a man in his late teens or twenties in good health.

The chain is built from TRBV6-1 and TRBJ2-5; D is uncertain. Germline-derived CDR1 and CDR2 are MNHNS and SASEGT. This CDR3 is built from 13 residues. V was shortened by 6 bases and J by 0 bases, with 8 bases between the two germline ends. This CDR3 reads CASSLLYQETQYF. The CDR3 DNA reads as TGTGCCAGCAGCCTACTGTACCAAGAGACCCAGTACTTC.

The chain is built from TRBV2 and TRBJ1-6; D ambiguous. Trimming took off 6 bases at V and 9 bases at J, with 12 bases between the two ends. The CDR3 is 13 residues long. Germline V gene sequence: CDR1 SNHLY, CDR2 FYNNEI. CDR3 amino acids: CASRAETASPLHF. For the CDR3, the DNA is TGTGCCAGCAGGGCAGAGACTGCTTCACCCCTCCACTTT.

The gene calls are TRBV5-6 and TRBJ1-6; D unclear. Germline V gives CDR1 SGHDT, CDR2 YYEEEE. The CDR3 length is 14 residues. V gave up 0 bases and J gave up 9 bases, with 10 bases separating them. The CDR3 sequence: CASSLAFGSSPLHF. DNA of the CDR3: TGTGCCAGCAGCTTGGCCTTTGGTAGTTCACCCCTCCACTTT.

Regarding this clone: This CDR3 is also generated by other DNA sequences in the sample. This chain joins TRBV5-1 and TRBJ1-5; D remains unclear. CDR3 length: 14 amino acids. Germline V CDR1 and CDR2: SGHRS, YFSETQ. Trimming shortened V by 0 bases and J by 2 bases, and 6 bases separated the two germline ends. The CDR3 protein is CASSLEGGNQPQHF. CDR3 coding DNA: TGCGCCAGCAGCTTGGAGGGAGGCAATCAGCCCCAGCATTTT.

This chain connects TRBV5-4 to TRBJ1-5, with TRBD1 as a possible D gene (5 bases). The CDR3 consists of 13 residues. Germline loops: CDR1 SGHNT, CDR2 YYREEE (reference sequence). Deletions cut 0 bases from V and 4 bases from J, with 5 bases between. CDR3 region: CASSLDRNQPQHF. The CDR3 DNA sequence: TGTGCCAGCAGCTTGGACAGGAATCAGCCCCAGCATTTT.

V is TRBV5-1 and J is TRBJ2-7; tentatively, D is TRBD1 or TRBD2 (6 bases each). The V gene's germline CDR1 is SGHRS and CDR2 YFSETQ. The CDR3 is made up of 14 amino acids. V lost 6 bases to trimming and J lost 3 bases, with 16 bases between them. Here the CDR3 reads CASTVTGGDYEQYF. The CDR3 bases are TGCGCCAGCACCGTGACAGGAGGGGACTACGAGCAGTACTTC.

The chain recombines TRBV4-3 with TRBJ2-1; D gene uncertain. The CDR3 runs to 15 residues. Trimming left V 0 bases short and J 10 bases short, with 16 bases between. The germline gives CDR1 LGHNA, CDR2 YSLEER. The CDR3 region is CASSQERPPLSEQFF. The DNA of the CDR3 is TGCGCCAGCAGCCAAGAGCGGCCGCCCCTTTCAGAGCAGTTCTTC.

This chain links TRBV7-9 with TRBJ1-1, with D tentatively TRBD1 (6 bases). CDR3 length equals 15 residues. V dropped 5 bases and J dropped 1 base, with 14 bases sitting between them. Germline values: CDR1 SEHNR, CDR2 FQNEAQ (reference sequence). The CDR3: CASSLQGTGNTEAFF. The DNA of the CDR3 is TGTGCCAGCAGCCTACAGGGTACTGGGAACACTGAAGCTTTCTTT.

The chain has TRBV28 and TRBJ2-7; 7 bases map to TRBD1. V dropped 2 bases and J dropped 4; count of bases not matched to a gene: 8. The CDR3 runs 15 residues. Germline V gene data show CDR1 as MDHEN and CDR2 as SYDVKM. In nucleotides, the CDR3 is TGTGCCAGCAGTTTACAGGGGGTAAGGATATACGAGCAGTACTTC. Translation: CASSLQGVRIYEQYF.

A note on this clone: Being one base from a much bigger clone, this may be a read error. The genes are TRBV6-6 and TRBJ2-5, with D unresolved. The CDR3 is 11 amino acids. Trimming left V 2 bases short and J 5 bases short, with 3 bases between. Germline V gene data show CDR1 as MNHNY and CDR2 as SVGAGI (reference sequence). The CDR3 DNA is TGTGCCAGCAGTTACCTGGAGACCCAGTACTTC. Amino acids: CASSYLETQYF.

CDR3 residues: CASSPGTLRDTQYF. The CDR3 DNA is TGTGCCAGCAGCCCAGGGACTTTAAGAGATACGCAGTATTTT. The gene calls are TRBV7-6 and TRBJ2-3; TRBD2 is a possible D gene (6 bases). CDR1 and CDR2 from the germline V gene are SGHVS and FNYEAQ. V was shortened by 5 bases and J by 5 bases, with 14 bases between the two germline ends. The CDR3 spans 14 residues.

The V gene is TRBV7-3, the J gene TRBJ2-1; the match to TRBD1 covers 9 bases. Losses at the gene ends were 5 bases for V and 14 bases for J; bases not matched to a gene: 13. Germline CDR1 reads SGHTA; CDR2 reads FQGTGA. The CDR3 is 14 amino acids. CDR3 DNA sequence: TGTGCCAGCAGCCCGACTCCCGGGACAGGGAGCAAGTTCTTC. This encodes CASSPTPGTGSKFF.

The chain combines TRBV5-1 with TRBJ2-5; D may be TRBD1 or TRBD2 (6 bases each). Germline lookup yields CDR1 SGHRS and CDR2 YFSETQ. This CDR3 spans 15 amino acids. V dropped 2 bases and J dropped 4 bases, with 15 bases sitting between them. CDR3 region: CASSLSGAERETQYF. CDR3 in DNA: TGCGCCAGCAGCTTATCGGGGGCTGAGAGAGAGACCCAGTACTTC.

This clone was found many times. The CDR3 sequence is CASSPSDRLNTGELFF. The DNA of the CDR3 is TGTGCCAGCTCACCATCCGACAGGTTGAACACCGGGGAGCTGTTTTTT. The chain combines TRBV18 with TRBJ2-2, with D maybe TRBD1 (6 bases). The CDR3 spans 16 residues. Trimming cost V 2 bases and J 1 base, with 11 bases left between them. Germline CDR1 and CDR2: KGHSH and LQKENI.

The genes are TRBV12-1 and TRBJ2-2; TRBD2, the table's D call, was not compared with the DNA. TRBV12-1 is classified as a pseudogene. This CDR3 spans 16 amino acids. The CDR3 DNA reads TGTGCCAGCAGCTTTTGTCGTAGCGGAAACACCGGGGAGCTGTTTTTT. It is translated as CASSFCRSGNTGELFF.

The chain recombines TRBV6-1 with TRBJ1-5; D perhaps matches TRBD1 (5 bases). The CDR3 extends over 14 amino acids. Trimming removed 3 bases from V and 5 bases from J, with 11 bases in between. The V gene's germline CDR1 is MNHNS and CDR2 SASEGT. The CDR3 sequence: CASSDLGDHQPQHF. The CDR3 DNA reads TGTGCCAGCAGTGATTTGGGGGACCATCAGCCCCAGCATTTT.

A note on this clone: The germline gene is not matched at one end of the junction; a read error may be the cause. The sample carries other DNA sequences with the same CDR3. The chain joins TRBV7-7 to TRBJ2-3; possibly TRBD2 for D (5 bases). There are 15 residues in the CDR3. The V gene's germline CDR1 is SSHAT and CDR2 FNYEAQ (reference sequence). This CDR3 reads CASSLAPSSTDTQYF. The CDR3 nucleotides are TGTGCTAGCAGCTTAGCGCCTAGCTCCACAGATACGCAGTATTTT.

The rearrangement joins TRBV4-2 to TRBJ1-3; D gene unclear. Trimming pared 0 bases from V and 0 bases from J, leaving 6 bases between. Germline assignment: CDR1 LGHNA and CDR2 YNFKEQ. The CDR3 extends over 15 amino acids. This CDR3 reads CASSQDLASGNTIYF. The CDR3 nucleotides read TGTGCCAGCAGCCAAGATCTGGCCTCTGGAAACACCATATATTTT.

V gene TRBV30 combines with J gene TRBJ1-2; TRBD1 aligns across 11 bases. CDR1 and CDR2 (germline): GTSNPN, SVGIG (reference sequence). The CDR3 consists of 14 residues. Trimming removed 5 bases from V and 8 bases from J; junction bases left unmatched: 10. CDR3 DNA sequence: TGTGCCTGGGGACAGGGGGCGTTGGGAAGCGGCTACACCTTC. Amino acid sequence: CAWGQGALGSGYTF.

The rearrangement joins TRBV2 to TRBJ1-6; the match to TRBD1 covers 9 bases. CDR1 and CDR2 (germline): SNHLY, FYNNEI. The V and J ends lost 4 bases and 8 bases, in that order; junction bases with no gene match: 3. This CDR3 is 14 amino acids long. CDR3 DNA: TGTGCCAGCAGTGGGGACAGGGCGGATTCACCCCTCCACTTT. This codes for CASSGDRADSPLHF.

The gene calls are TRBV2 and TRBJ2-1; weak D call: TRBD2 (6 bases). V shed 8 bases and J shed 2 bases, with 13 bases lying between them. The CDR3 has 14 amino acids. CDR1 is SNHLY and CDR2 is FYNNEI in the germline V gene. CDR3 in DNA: TGTGCCAGCGGTGGGAGGAGGACCTACAATGAGCAGTTCTTC. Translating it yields CASGGRRTYNEQFF.

CDR3 protein: CASSSVGVGHNEQFF. The CDR3 DNA reads as TGTGCCAGCAGTTCCGTAGGGGTCGGGCACAATGAGCAGTTCTTC. The chain carries TRBV6-6 and TRBJ2-1, with D tentatively TRBD1 (5 bases). Trimming shortened V by 4 bases and J by 5 bases, and 15 bases separated the two germline ends. The CDR3 is made up of 15 amino acids. Germline CDR1 and CDR2: MNHNY and SVGAGI (reference sequence).

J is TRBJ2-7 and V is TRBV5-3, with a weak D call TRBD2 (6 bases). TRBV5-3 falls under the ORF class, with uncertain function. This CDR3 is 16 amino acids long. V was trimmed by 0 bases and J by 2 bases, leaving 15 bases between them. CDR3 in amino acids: CARSLAGGKRAYEQYF. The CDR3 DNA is TGTGCCAGAAGCTTGGCCGGCGGGAAGAGGGCCTACGAGCAGTACTTC.

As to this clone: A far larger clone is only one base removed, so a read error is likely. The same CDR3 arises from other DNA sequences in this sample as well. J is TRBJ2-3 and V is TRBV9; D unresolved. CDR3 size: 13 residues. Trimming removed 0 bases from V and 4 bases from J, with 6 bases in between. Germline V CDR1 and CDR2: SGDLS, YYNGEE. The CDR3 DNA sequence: TGTGCCAGCAGCGTAGAGGTATCAGATACGCAGTATTTT. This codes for CASSVEVSDTQYF.

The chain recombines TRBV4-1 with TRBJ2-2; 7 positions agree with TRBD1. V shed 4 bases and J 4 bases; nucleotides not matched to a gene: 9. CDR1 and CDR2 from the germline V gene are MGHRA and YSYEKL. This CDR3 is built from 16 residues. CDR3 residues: CASSRPTGESTGELFF. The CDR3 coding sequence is TGCGCCAGCAGCCGACCCACAGGGGAGAGCACCGGGGAGCTGTTTTTT.

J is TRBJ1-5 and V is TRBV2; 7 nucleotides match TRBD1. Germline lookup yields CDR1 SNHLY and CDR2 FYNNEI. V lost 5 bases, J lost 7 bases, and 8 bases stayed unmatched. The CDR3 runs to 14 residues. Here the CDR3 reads CASSFDRVIQPQHF. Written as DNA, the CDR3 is TGTGCCAGCAGTTTTGACAGGGTTATCCAGCCCCAGCATTTT.

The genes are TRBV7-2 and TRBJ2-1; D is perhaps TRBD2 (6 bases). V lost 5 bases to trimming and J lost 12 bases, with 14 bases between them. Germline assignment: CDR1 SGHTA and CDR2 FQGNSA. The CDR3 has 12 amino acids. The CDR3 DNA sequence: TGTGCCAGCAGCCCGGCGGGGACGAGGCAGTTCTTC. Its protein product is CASSPAGTRQFF.

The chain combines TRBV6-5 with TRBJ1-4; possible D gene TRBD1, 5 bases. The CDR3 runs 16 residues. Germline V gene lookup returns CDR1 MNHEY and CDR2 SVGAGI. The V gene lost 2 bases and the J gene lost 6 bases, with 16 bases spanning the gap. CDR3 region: CASSYGTGKGHEKLFF. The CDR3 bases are TGTGCCAGCAGTTACGGTACGGGAAAGGGACATGAAAAACTGTTTTTT.

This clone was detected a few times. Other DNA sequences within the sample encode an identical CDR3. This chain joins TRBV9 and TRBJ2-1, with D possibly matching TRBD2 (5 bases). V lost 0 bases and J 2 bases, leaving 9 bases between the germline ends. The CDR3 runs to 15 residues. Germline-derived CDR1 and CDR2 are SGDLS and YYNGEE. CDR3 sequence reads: CASSVGRLTYNEQFF. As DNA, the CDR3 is TGTGCCAGCAGCGTAGGGAGACTAACCTACAATGAGCAGTTCTTC.